This T cell receptor beta chain comes out of a study of blood T cell repertoires in COVID-19. Looking at the study overall: Samples of COVID-19 (acute and convalescent) were obtained from the United States, Italy and Spain. The cDNA or gDNA used as material had been derived from T cells, B-cell-depleted T cells, or PBMCs.

V lost 5 bases and J lost 1; bases outside the gene matches: 6. CDR1 and CDR2 (germline): MNHEY, SMNVEV (reference sequence). The CDR3 covers 15 residues. The authors' processing: By means of reference gene primer amplification, nucleated cell counts were estimated. Libraries were prepared by immunoSEQ multiplex PCR; TCRdb keeps only in-frame clonotypes and omits some of them. V and J calls and clone size come straight from that table; D and trimming were deduced from the DNA. The repertoire holds about 180,000 clones, with roughly nine tenths as singletons. The rearrangement links TRBV27 to TRBJ2-7, with 9 positions matching TRBD1. The source material was peripheral blood. This clonotype was sampled from a woman in her 30s with active or convalescent COVID-19. The DNA for the CDR3 is TGTGCCAGCAGTCCCTACAGGGGGCTGTCCTACGAGCAGTACTTC. Amino acid sequence: CASSPYRGLSYEQYF.